The 5 T cell receptor beta chains below were found in one sample sequenced in a study of OX40 agonist ivuxolimab in advanced cancers. Produced via immunoSEQ multiplex PCR; TCRdb's table is partial and in-frame only. The table records around 3,100 clones, around 76% of them present only once. The source was CD4+ or CD8+ T cells sorted from blood, collected in a trial of the OX40 agonist ivuxolimab. The source of these receptors is an adult with an advanced solid tumor such as melanoma, head and neck, liver or kidney cancer.

The V and J genes are TRBV5-1 and TRBJ2-7; D may match TRBD1 or TRBD2 (5 bases each). Between the trimmed V and J ends, which lost 2 bases and 3 bases, there was a span of 18 bases. The CDR3 sequence is 16 residues long. Per germline, CDR1 SGHRS and CDR2 YFSETQ. In DNA, the CDR3 is TGCGCCAGCAGCTTTGAGGTGAGGGGCCCCCGCTACGAGCAGTACTTC. This translates into CASSFEVRGPRYEQYF.

The chain links TRBV5-1 to TRBJ2-7; 8 positions match TRBD1. With V trimmed by 1 base and J by 1 base, 4 bases remained unmatched. This CDR3 is 15 amino acids long. The germline V gene has CDR1 SGHRS and CDR2 YFSETQ. The CDR3 spells CASSLWWDRSYEQYF. In nucleotides, the CDR3 is TGCGCCAGCAGCTTGTGGTGGGACAGGTCCTACGAGCAGTACTTC.

The chain carries TRBV29-1 and TRBJ2-3; no clear D gene. Germline V gives CDR1 SQVTM, CDR2 ANQGSEA. The CDR3 runs to 12 residues. Trimming stripped 3 bases from V and 4 bases from J, with 8 bases between. The CDR3 is CSVDIVPDTQYF. The CDR3 bases are TGCAGCGTTGATATTGTGCCAGATACGCAGTATTTT.

V usage is TRBV28 and J usage is TRBJ2-1; no definite D call. The CDR3 totals 16 residues. V dropped 1 base and J dropped 0 bases, with 10 bases sitting between them. CDR1 is MDHEN and CDR2 is SYDVKM in the germline V gene. CDR3 nucleotide sequence: TGTGCCAGCAGTTTATCATATGTCAGCTCCTACAATGAGCAGTTCTTC. Amino acid sequence: CASSLSYVSSYNEQFF.

The rearrangement links TRBV27 to TRBJ2-2; D unclear. The CDR3 loop spans 13 amino acids. Trimming removed 5 bases from V and 7 bases from J, with 11 bases in between. Germline V gene sequence: CDR1 MNHEY, CDR2 SMNVEV (reference sequence). The CDR3 sequence is CASSISVGGELFF. In nucleotides, the CDR3 is TGTGCCAGCAGTATAAGTGTCGGCGGGGAGCTGTTTTTT.